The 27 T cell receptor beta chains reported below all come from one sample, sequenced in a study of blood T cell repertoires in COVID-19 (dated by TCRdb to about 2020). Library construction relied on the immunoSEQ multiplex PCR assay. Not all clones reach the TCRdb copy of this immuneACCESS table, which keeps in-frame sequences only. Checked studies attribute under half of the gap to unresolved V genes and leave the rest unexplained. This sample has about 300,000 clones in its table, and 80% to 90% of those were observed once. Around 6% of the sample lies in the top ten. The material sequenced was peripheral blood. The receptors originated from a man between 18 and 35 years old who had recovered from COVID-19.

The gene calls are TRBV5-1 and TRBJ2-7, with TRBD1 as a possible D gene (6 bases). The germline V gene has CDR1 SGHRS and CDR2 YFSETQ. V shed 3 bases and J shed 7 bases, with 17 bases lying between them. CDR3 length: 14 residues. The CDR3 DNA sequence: TGCGCCAGCAGCTGGAGCGCCAGGGGCGAGGAGCAGTACTTC. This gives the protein CASSWSARGEEQYF.

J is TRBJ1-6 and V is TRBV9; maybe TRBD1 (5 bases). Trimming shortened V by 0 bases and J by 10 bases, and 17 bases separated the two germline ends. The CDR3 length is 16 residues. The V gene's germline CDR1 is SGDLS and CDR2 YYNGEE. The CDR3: CASSVGNWGSNSPLHF. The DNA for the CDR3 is TGTGCCAGCAGCGTAGGCAATTGGGGCAGTAACTCACCCCTCCACTTT.

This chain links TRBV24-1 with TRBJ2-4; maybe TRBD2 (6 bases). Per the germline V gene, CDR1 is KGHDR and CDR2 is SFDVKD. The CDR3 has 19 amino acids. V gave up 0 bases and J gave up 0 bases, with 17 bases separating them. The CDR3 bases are TGTGCCACCAGTGATTTGGGGGGGATGGACGTAGTAGCCAAAAACATTCAGTACTTC. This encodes CATSDLGGMDVVAKNIQYF.

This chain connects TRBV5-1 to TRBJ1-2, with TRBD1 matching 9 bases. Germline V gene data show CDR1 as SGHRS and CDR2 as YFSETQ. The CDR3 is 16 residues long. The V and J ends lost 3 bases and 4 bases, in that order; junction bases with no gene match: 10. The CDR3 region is CASSYRDREGVYGYTF. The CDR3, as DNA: TGCGCCAGCAGCTACCGGGACAGGGAAGGGGTCTATGGCTACACCTTC.

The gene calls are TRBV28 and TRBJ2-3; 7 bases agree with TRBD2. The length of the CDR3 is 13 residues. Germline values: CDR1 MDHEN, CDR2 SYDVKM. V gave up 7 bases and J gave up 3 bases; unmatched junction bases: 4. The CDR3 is CASTTAGTDTQYF. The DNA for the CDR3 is TGTGCCAGCACAACAGCGGGGACAGATACGCAGTATTTT. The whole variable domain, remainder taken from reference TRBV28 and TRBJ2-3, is DVKVTQSSRYLVKRTGEKVFLECVQDMDHENMFWYRQDPGLGLRLIYFSYDVKMKEKGDIPEGYSVSREKKERFSLILESASTNQTSMYLCASTTAGTDTQYFGPGTRLTVL.

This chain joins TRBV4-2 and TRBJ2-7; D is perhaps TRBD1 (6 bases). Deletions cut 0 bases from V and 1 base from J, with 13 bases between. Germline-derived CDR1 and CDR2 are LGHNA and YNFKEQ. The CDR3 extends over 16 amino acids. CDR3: CASSQEQTGQSYEQYF. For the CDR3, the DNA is TGTGCCAGCAGCCAAGAACAAACCGGACAGTCCTACGAGCAGTACTTC.

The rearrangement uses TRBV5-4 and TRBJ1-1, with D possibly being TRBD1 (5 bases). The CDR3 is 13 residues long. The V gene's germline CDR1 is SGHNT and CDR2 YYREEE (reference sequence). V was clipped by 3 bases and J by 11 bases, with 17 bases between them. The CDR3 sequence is CASSSGQRVEAFF. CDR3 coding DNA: TGTGCCAGCAGCTCCGGACAAAGGGTTGAGGCTTTCTTT.

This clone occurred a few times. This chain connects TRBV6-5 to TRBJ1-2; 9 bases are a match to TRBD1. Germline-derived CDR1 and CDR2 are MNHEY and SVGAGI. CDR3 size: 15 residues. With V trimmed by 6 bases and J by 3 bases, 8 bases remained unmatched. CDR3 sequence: CASRTGQGLDYGYTF. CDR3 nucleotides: TGTGCCAGCAGGACGGGACAGGGACTTGACTATGGCTACACCTTC.

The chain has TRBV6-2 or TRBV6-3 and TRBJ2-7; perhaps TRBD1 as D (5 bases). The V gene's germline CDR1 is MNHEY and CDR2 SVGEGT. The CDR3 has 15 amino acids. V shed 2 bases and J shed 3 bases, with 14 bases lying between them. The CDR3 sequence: CASSYPTALLYEQYF. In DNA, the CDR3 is TGTGCCAGCAGTTACCCGACAGCCTTACTCTACGAGCAGTACTTC.

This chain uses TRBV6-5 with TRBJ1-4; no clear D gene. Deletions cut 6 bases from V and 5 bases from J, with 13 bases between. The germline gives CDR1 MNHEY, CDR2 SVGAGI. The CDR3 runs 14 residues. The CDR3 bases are TGTGCCAGCAGAGTGGACTCGATCAATGAAAAACTGTTTTTT. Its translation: CASRVDSINEKLFF.

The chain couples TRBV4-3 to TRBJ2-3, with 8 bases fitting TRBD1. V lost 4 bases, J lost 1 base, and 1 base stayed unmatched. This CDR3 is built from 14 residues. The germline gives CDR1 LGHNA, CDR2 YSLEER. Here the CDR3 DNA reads TGCGCCAGCAGCCCGGGACAGGGCACAGATACGCAGTATTTT. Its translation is CASSPGQGTDTQYF.

The CDR3 reads CASSPRTSGTGGEQYF. The CDR3, as DNA: TGTGCCAGCTCACCACGGACTAGCGGGACCGGAGGCGAGCAGTACTTC. The V call is TRBV18, the J call TRBJ2-7; the match to TRBD2 covers 12 bases. V shed 1 base, J shed 6 bases, and the junction held 7 bases outside the gene matches. CDR3 length: 16 amino acids. Germline values: CDR1 KGHSH, CDR2 LQKENI.

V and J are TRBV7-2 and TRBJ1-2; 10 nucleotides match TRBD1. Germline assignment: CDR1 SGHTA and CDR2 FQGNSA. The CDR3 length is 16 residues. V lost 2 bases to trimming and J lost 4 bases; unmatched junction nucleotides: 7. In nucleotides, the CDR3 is TGTGCCAGCAGCTTAAAAGGGACAGGGGATTCCTATGGCTACACCTTC. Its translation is CASSLKGTGDSYGYTF.

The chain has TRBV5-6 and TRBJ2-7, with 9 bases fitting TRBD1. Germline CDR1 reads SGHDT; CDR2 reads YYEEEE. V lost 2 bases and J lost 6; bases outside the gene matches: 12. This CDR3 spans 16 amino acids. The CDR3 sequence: CASSFDYRGQGGEQYF. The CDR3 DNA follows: TGTGCCAGCAGCTTTGATTACAGGGGGCAAGGAGGCGAGCAGTACTTC.

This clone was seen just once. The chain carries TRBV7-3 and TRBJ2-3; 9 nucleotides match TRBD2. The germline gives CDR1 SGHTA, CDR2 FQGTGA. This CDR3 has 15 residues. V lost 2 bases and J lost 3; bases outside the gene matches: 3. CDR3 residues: CASSLAGGPTDTQYF. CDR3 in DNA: TGTGCCAGCAGCTTAGCGGGAGGGCCGACAGATACGCAGTATTTT.

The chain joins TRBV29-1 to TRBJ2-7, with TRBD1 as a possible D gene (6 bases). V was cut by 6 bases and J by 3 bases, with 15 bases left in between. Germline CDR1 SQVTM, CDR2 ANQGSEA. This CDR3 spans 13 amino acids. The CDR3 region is CSVTGTKFYEQYF. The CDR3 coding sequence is TGCAGCGTCACCGGGACAAAATTCTACGAGCAGTACTTC.

This CDR3 is CASSLGLAGGEEQYF. The DNA of the CDR3 is TGTGCCAGCAGCTTAGGACTAGCGGGGGGAGAAGAGCAGTACTTC. This chain joins TRBV7-2 and TRBJ2-7; 13 bases match TRBD2. J was trimmed by 7 bases and V by 1 base; bases with no gene match: 4. Germline CDR1 and CDR2: SGHTA and FQGNSA. CDR3 length equals 15 residues. Looking up the rest from reference TRBV7-2 and TRBJ2-7 gives the full variable domain: GAGVSQSPSNKVTEKGKDVELRCDPISGHTALYWYRQSLGQGLEFLIYFQGNSAPDKSGLPSDRFSAERTGGSVSTLTIQRTQQEDSAVYLCASSLGLAGGEEQYFGPGTRLTVT.

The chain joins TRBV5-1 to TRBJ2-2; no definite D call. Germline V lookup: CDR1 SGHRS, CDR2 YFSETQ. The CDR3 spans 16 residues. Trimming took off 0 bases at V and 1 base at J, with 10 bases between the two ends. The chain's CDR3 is CASSLAGRGNTGELFF. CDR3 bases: TGCGCCAGCAGCTTGGCCGGTCGCGGGAACACCGGGGAGCTGTTTTTT.

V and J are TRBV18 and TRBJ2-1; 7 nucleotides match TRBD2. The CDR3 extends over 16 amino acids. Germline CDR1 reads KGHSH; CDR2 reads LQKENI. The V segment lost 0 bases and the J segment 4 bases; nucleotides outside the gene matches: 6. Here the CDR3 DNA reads TGTGCCAGCTCACCACCCGGGACTACCTATTACAATGAGCAGTTCTTC. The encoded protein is CASSPPGTTYYNEQFF. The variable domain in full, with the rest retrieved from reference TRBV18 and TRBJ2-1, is NAGVMQNPRHLVRRRGQEARLRCSPMKGHSHVYWYRQLPEEGLKFMVYLQKENIIDESGMPKERFSAEFPKEGPSILRIQQVVRGDSAAYFCASSPPGTTYYNEQFFGPGTRLTVL.

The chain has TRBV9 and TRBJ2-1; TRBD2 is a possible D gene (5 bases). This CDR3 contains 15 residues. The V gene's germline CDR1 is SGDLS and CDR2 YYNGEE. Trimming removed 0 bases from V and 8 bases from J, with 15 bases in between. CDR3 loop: CASSVGGSTFHEQFF. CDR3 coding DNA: TGTGCCAGCAGCGTAGGTGGGAGCACCTTCCATGAGCAGTTCTTC.

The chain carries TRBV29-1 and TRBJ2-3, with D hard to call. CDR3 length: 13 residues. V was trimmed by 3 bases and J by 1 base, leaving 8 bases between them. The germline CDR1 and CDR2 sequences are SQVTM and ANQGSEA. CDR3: CSVENPGTDTQYF. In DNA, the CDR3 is TGCAGCGTTGAGAATCCAGGCACAGATACGCAGTATTTT.

The CDR3 is CASSQVGQGPVDEQFF. DNA for the CDR3: TGCGCCAGCAGCCAAGTAGGGCAGGGCCCCGTGGATGAGCAGTTCTTC. The chain carries TRBV4-1 and TRBJ2-1, with D possibly TRBD1 on 5 matching bases. The V end was cut by 1 base, the J end by 8 bases, with 18 bases between. The CDR3 loop spans 16 amino acids. Per the germline V gene, CDR1 is MGHRA and CDR2 is YSYEKL.

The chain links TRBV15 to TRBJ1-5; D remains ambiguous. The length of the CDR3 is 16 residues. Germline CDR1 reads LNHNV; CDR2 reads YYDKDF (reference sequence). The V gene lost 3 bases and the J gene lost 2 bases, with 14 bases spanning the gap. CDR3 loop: CATSSAGEAGNQPQHF. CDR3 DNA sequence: TGTGCCACCAGCAGCGCTGGGGAGGCTGGCAATCAGCCCCAGCATTTT.

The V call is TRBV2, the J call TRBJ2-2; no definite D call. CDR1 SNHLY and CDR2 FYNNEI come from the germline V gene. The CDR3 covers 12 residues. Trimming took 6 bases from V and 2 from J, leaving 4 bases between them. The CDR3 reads CASRSNTGELFF. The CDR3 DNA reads TGTGCCAGCAGGTCAAACACCGGGGAGCTGTTTTTT.

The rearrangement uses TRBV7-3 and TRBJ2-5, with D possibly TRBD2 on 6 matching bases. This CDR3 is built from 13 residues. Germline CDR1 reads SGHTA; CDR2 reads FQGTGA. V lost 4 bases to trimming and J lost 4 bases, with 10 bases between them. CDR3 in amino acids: CASSWRDSETQYF. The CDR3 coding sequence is TGTGCCAGCAGCTGGCGGGACTCAGAGACCCAGTACTTC. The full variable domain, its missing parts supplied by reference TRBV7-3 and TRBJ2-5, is GAGVSQTPSNKVTEKGKYVELRCDPISGHTALYWYRQSLGQGPEFLIYFQGTGAADDSGLPNDRFFAVRPEGSVSTLKIQRTERGDSAVYLCASSWRDSETQYFGPGTRLLVL.

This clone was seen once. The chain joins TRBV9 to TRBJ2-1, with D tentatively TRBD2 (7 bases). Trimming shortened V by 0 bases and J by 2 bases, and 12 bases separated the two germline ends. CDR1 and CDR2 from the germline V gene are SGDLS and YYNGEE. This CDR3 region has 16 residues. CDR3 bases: TGTGCCAGCAGCGTAGAGGGGGGGCTGACCTACAATGAGCAGTTCTTC. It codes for CASSVEGGLTYNEQFF.

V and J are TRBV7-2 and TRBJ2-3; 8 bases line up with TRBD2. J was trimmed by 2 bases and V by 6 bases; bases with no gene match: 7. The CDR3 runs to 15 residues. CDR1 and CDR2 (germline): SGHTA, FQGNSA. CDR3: CASRLTSGNTDTQYF. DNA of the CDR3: TGTGCCAGCAGGCTTACTAGCGGAAACACAGATACGCAGTATTTT.